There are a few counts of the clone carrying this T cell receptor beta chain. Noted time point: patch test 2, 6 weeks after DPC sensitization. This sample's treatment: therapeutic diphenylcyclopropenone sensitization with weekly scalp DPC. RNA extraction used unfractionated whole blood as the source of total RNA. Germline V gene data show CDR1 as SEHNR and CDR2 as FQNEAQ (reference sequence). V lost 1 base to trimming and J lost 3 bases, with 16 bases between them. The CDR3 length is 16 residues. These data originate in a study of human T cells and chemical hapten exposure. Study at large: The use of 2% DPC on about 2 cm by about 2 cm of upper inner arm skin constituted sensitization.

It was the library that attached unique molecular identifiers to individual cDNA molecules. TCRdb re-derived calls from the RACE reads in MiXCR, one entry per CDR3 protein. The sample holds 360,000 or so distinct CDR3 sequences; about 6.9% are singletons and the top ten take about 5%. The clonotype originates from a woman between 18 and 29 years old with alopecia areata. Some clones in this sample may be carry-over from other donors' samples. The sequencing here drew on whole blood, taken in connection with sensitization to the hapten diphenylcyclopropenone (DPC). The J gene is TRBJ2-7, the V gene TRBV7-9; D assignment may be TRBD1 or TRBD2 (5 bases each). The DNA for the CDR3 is TGTGCCAGCAGCTTAGATTGGGTAGGGACCGACTACGAGCAGTACTTC. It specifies CASSLDWVGTDYEQYF.